This T cell receptor (beta chain) was identified in a study of blood T cell repertoires in COVID-19. Across the whole study: From T cells, B-cell-depleted T cells, or PBMCs came the material, which was cDNA or gDNA.

Profiling relied on immunoSEQ multiplex PCR, and the TCRdb table lists in-frame clones only, not all of them. The repertoire holds some 200,000 clones, around 90% seen once, with 5.5% to 8.5% in the top ten. Recruitment covered 20 to 25 US areas and drew participants whose ages spanned about 18 to 95 years. The ends lost 5 bases at V and 5 bases at J; junction bases unmatched: 11. This CDR3 has 16 residues. CDR1 and CDR2 from the germline V gene are SGHAT and FQNNGV. The rearrangement links TRBV11-2 to TRBJ2-1, with TRBD2 identical over 8 bases. The TCR originated in a man aged 25-45 years in a cohort exposed to, infected with or recovered from COVID-19 (not recorded which). The specimen sequenced was PBMCs or T cells enriched from blood (not recorded which). The CDR3, as DNA: TGTGCCAGCAGCCGAGCCCGACTAGCGACTCACAATGAGCAGTTCTTC. It encodes CASSRARLATHNEQFF.